These 9 T cell receptor beta chains were all obtained from the same sample, sequenced in a study of T cells after yellow fever vaccination (dated by TCRdb to about 2019). Explained via the paper, the treatment or condition label denotes: live attenuated yellow fever vaccine strain. Libraries were prepared through 5' RACE. This sample was sequenced with an Illumina NovaSeq 6000. Through fastp at Q25 and MiXCR, TCRdb rebuilt clones from the public reads, retaining in-frame beta chains. Rows matching on CDR3 protein sequence are summarized as one entry with the most common DNA and genes. This sample gives some 320,000 distinct CDR3 sequences in total; about 10% of them show up just once. The top ten hold about 3.5% of the sample. Sequencing was performed on CD4+ T cells sorted from PBMCs, taken 5 days after the yellow fever booster vaccination. The receptors stem from a man aged 18 to 35 who received the YFV17D yellow fever vaccine.

The V gene is TRBV7-2, the J gene TRBJ1-3; 7 bases align to TRBD1. The CDR3 is made up of 13 amino acids. The germline CDR1 and CDR2 sequences are SGHTA and FQGNSA. V lost 5 bases, J lost 2 bases, and 0 bases stayed unmatched. CDR3 coding DNA: TGTGCCAGCAGCCAGGGGGCTGGAAACACCATATATTTT. This gives the protein CASSQGAGNTIYF.

This clonotype appeared a few times. V gene TRBV4-2 combines with J gene TRBJ1-1, with 7 bases fitting TRBD1. Germline trimming cut 0 bases from V and 2 bases from J; bases unmatched to any gene: 6. Germline V gene sequence: CDR1 LGHNA, CDR2 YNFKEQ. CDR3 length: 16 residues. The CDR3 sequence: CASSQDWNRGNTEAFF. The DNA for the CDR3 is TGTGCCAGCAGCCAAGATTGGAACAGGGGAAACACTGAAGCTTTCTTT.

V gene TRBV7-2 combines with J gene TRBJ2-1, with D maybe TRBD2 (6 bases). With 5 bases removed from V and 5 bases from J, the gap between germline ends came to 13 bases. The CDR3 has 14 residues. Germline-derived CDR1 and CDR2 are SGHTA and FQGNSA. DNA of the CDR3: TGTGCCAGCAGCGTACTAGCTTGGGACAATGAGCAGTTCTTC. Encoded protein: CASSVLAWDNEQFF.

This clonotype has at least ten counts. V usage is TRBV24-1 and J usage is TRBJ1-1; possible D gene TRBD1, 5 bases. Trimming took 4 bases from V and 10 from J, leaving 18 bases between them. Looked up from germline, CDR1 is KGHDR and CDR2 is SFDVKD. The CDR3 extends over 14 amino acids. CDR3 bases: TGTGCCACCAGTGACACTACAGGTTTTCAAGGAGCTTTCTTT. Translating it yields CATSDTTGFQGAFF.

A note on this clonotype: Just one base apart from a much larger clone, this may be a read error. V is TRBV29-1 and J is TRBJ1-1; D perhaps matches TRBD1 (5 bases). Per germline, CDR1 SQVTM and CDR2 ANQGSEA. CDR3 size: 15 residues. The CDR3 DNA follows: TGCAGCGTTGGGGCAGGGTGGGGGATGAACACTGAAGTTTTCTTT. It specifies CSVGAGWGMNTEVFF. Based on the CDR3 plus reference TRBV29-1 and TRBJ1-1, the full variable domain is SAVISQKPSRDICQRGTSLTIQCQVDSQVTMMFWYRQQPGQSLTLIATANQGSEATYESGFVIDKFPISRPNLTFSTLTVSNMSPEDSSIYLCSVGAGWGMNTEVFFGQGTRLTVV.

This clonotype was seen repeatedly, ten times or more. The chain joins TRBV4-1 to TRBJ1-5; no definite D call. The CDR3 is 15 residues long. Per the germline V gene, CDR1 is MGHRA and CDR2 is YSYEKL. V was pared by 0 bases and J by 4 bases, with 10 bases between. CDR3 region: CASSQDASFNQPQHF. The DNA of the CDR3 is TGCGCCAGCAGCCAAGACGCCAGTTTTAATCAGCCCCAGCATTTT.

V and J are TRBV2 and TRBJ1-2, with D perhaps matching TRBD1 (6 bases). The V gene's germline CDR1 is SNHLY and CDR2 FYNNEI. There are 15 residues in the CDR3. V lost 7 bases to trimming and J lost 7 bases, with 22 bases between them. The CDR3 region has the DNA TGTGCCAGCACCCCGGGTCGGGCCGAGGGGGGTGGCTACACCTTC. Translating gives CASTPGRAEGGGYTF.

The chain couples TRBV18 to TRBJ1-3; D ambiguous. Trimming took off 3 bases at V and 2 bases at J, with 5 bases between the two ends. Germline-derived CDR1 and CDR2 are KGHSH and LQKENI. The length of the CDR3 is 13 residues. CDR3 region: CASSPVAGNTIYF. CDR3 bases: TGTGCCAGCTCACCGGTTGCTGGAAACACCATATATTTT.

The sample holds many counts of this clonotype. The V gene is TRBV7-2, the J gene TRBJ2-1; D possibly corresponds to TRBD2 (5 bases). The CDR3 spans 17 residues. Trimming stripped 1 base from V and 2 bases from J, with 15 bases between. Per the germline V gene, CDR1 is SGHTA and CDR2 is FQGNSA. The CDR3 coding sequence is TGTGCCAGCAGCTTAGGAGGGCAGTCCCCAGCCTACAATGAGCAGTTCTTC. Protein: CASSLGGQSPAYNEQFF.